This T cell receptor (beta chain) was recovered during a study of response to subunit inactivated influenza vaccine. Looked up from germline, CDR1 is SQVTM and CDR2 is ANQGSEA. The CDR3 length is 14 residues. The V gene lost 7 bases and the J gene lost 3 bases, with 16 bases spanning the gap. TCRdb called the RT-PCR reads again in MiXCR, with one record for every CDR3 protein. The profile shows about 620,000 distinct CDR3 sequences, roughly 10% of them singletons. This TCR was recovered from a man aged 45 to 65 who received an inactivated influenza vaccine. The material was PBMCs from blood, obtained on the day of vaccination. This chain uses TRBV29-1 with TRBJ2-1, with D perhaps TRBD1 (6 bases). CDR3 DNA sequence: TGCAGCGAGGCGAGGACAGTGATCTACAATGAGCAGTTCTTC. It is translated as CSEARTVIYNEQFF.